Shown below are 25 T cell receptor beta chains from a single sample sequenced in a study of blood T cell repertoires in COVID-19. The method was immunoSEQ multiplex PCR; TCRdb's version includes in-frame clones alone and lacks a portion of them. Of a few hundred thousand clones listed, around 90% are singletons. What was sequenced was peripheral blood. All receptors derive from a man younger than 35 with active or convalescent COVID-19.

The chain is built from TRBV7-9 and TRBJ2-3; D uncertain. The CDR3 has 17 amino acids. Germline values: CDR1 SEHNR, CDR2 FQNEAQ (reference sequence). V gave up 1 base and J gave up 2 bases, with 16 bases separating them. CDR3: CASSLGARARHTDTQYF. CDR3 DNA sequence: TGTGCCAGCAGCTTAGGGGCGCGAGCACGCCACACAGATACGCAGTATTTT.

V usage is TRBV9 and J usage is TRBJ2-3; 7 bases map to TRBD1. The CDR3 runs 15 residues. Germline-derived CDR1 and CDR2 are SGDLS and YYNGEE. Unmatched junction bases numbered 6, after V lost 3 bases and J lost 2 bases. The CDR3 spells CASSARDSYTDTQYF. The CDR3 DNA sequence: TGTGCCAGCAGCGCCAGGGACAGCTACACAGATACGCAGTATTTT.

In its sample, this clone was seen once. V is TRBV6-6 and J is TRBJ1-2, with TRBD1 matching 8 bases. Trimming removed 2 bases from V and 8 bases from J; junction bases left unmatched: 7. Germline lookup yields CDR1 MNHNY and CDR2 SVGAGI (reference sequence). This CDR3 comprises 14 residues. For the CDR3, the DNA is TGTGCCAGCAGTTACCAGAGACAGGGGACGGGCTACACCTTC. Translated, it gives CASSYQRQGTGYTF.

The V gene is TRBV24-1, the J gene TRBJ2-7; D might be TRBD1 (5 bases). Germline V gene sequence: CDR1 KGHDR, CDR2 SFDVKD. There are 11 residues in the CDR3. The V and J ends lost 7 bases and 6 bases respectively, with 9 bases between them. DNA for the CDR3: TGTGCCACCAGCTACAGGTCCGAGCAGTACTTC. Its protein is CATSYRSEQYF.

This chain joins TRBV15 and TRBJ1-5; no firm D call. Germline CDR1 reads LNHNV; CDR2 reads YYDKDF (reference sequence). V lost 0 bases and J 7 bases, leaving 16 bases between the germline ends. The CDR3 covers 16 residues. Here the CDR3 DNA reads TGTGCCACCAGCAGAGATCACTTAATCAATAACCAGCCCCAGCATTTT. It yields the protein CATSRDHLINNQPQHF.

V usage is TRBV27 and J usage is TRBJ2-1; the D is unclear. The CDR3 runs to 12 residues. Germline lookup yields CDR1 MNHEY and CDR2 SMNVEV (reference sequence). Trimming removed 6 bases at V and 8 bases at J, with 11 bases between. The CDR3 nucleotides are TGTGCCAGCAGCCATACACCCGATGAGCAGTTCTTC. Protein: CASSHTPDEQFF.

V and J are TRBV27 and TRBJ1-5; D call uncertain. The ends were cut back, 6 bases at V and 3 bases at J, with 12 bases in the middle. Germline lookup yields CDR1 MNHEY and CDR2 SMNVEV (reference sequence). The length of the CDR3 is 14 residues. CDR3 nucleotide sequence: TGTGCCAGCAGCGGTACAGTGGACAATCAGCCCCAGCATTTT. This codes for CASSGTVDNQPQHF.

CDR3 DNA: TGTGCCAGCAGCCATATCCCGGGACAGGGGGCCAATGAGCAGTTCTTC. Translating gives CASSHIPGQGANEQFF. The chain carries TRBV7-9 and TRBJ2-1; TRBD1 aligns across 12 bases. There are 16 residues in the CDR3. Germline trimming cut 5 bases from V and 6 bases from J; bases unmatched to any gene: 8. Per germline, CDR1 SEHNR and CDR2 FQNEAQ (reference sequence).

The chain combines TRBV5-6 with TRBJ2-3, with TRBD1 matching 12 bases. In germline, CDR1 is SGHDT, CDR2 YYEEEE. The trim removed 4 bases at V and 6 bases at J, leaving 6 bases unmatched. The CDR3 contains 15 residues. CDR3 in DNA: TGTGCCAGCAGCACGGGGACAGGGGGCTCGGATACGCAGTATTTT. Translation gives CASSTGTGGSDTQYF. The full variable domain, in which reference TRBV5-6 and TRBJ2-3 provide the parts outside the CDR3, is DAGVTQSPTHLIKTRGQQVTLRCSPKSGHDTVSWYQQALGQGPQFIFQYYEEEERQRGNFPDRFSGHQFPNYSSELNVNALLLGDSALYLCASSTGTGGSDTQYFGPGTRLTVL.

As to this clone: The junction and the germline gene differ at one end; a read error may be behind it. The chain has TRBV7-2 and TRBJ2-1; 10 bases agree with TRBD1. The germline V gene has CDR1 SGHTA and CDR2 FQGNSA. This CDR3 is built from 13 residues. CDR3 sequence reads: CASSLDLRTGGIF. The CDR3 nucleotides read TGTGCCAGCAGCTTAGACTTGCGGACAGGGGGGATCTTC.

This clone has a handful of counts. J is TRBJ2-1 and V is TRBV19; 10 bases align to TRBD2. The CDR3 totals 14 residues. Germline lookup yields CDR1 LNHDA and CDR2 SQIVND (reference sequence). Trimming cost V 6 bases and J 10 bases; bases outside gene matches: 9. The CDR3 DNA reads TGTGCCAGTAGCAGTTGGCTAGCGGGAGAGGAGCAGTTCTTC. As protein: CASSSWLAGEEQFF.

This clone has a handful of counts. This rearrangement joins TRBV6-5 to TRBJ1-1; no clear D gene. This CDR3 has 16 amino acids. The V end lost 2 bases, the J end lost 4 bases, and 17 bases lay between the germline ends. CDR1 is MNHEY and CDR2 is SVGAGI in the germline V gene. The CDR3 protein is CASSYPGLGGSTEAFF. The CDR3 nucleotides are TGTGCCAGCAGTTACCCTGGGTTAGGAGGGAGCACTGAAGCTTTCTTT.

Written as DNA, the CDR3 is TGTGCCAGCAGTGCTGGGGATACTAGTGAGCAGTTCTTC. This codes for CASSAGDTSEQFF. The chain has TRBV6-4 and TRBJ2-1, with D possibly matching TRBD2 (5 bases). This CDR3 comprises 13 residues. The V end lost 4 bases, the J end lost 9 bases, and 13 bases lay between the germline ends. Germline V CDR1 and CDR2: MRHNA, SNTAGT.

V usage is TRBV14 and J usage is TRBJ1-1; the D gene is possibly TRBD1 (5 bases). Looked up from germline, CDR1 is SGHDN and CDR2 is FVKESK. This CDR3 region has 14 residues. V was pared by 4 bases and J by 2 bases, with 11 bases between. The CDR3 nucleotides read TGTGCCAGCAGCCGGGAGGGGCCCAACACTGAAGCTTTCTTT. Protein: CASSREGPNTEAFF.

The chain recombines TRBV5-4 with TRBJ2-3; D ambiguous. Between the trimmed V and J ends, which lost 2 bases and 5 bases, there was a span of 9 bases. The germline V gene encodes CDR1 SGHNT and CDR2 YYREEE (reference sequence). This CDR3 has 13 residues. The CDR3 DNA sequence: TGTGCCAGCAGCTTAGAGAGGATAGATACGCAGTATTTT. Translation: CASSLERIDTQYF.

The chain employs TRBV5-4 and TRBJ1-2, with 8 nucleotides matching TRBD1. Germline V gene sequence: CDR1 SGHNT, CDR2 YYREEE (reference sequence). The CDR3 is 16 amino acids. Trimming cost V 4 bases and J 5 bases; bases outside gene matches: 13. The CDR3 DNA follows: TGTGCCAGCAGCGCGGACAGGGAAAGAATGCCGTATGGCTACACCTTC. Amino acid sequence: CASSADRERMPYGYTF.

The CDR3 is CATSRDGQGETEAFF. The CDR3 DNA sequence: TGTGCCACCAGCAGAGATGGGCAGGGGGAAACTGAAGCTTTCTTT. The chain combines TRBV15 with TRBJ1-1; 7 bases line up with TRBD1. Losses at the gene ends were 0 bases for V and 5 bases for J; bases not matched to a gene: 6. The CDR3 spans 15 residues. Germline V gives CDR1 LNHNV, CDR2 YYDKDF (reference sequence).

The CDR3 DNA is TGCGCCAGCAGTGAGACGACTGTTAATGAGCAGTTCTTC. It is translated as CASSETTVNEQFF. V is TRBV10-1 and J is TRBJ2-1; no firm D call. The CDR3 runs 13 residues. V gave up 2 bases and J gave up 7 bases, with 9 bases separating them. Germline V gives CDR1 WNHNN, CDR2 SYGVQD (reference sequence).

V gene TRBV7-9 combines with J gene TRBJ2-7; TRBD1 might be the D (5 bases). With 1 base removed from V and 5 bases from J, the gap between germline ends came to 12 bases. CDR1 and CDR2 from the germline V gene are SEHNR and FQNEAQ (reference sequence). The CDR3 has 14 residues. The CDR3 reads CASSLERGLNEQYF. CDR3 bases: TGTGCCAGCAGCTTAGAAAGGGGCCTCAACGAGCAGTACTTC.

V is TRBV7-9 and J is TRBJ2-7; no clear D. CDR3 length: 12 residues. Germline CDR1 reads SEHNR; CDR2 reads FQNEAQ (reference sequence). Trimming took off 5 bases at V and 7 bases at J, with 12 bases between the two ends. For the CDR3, the DNA is TGTGCCAGCAGCGGCGTCCTGAGGGAGCAGTACTTC. Protein product: CASSGVLREQYF. Filled out from reference TRBV7-9 and TRBJ2-7, the complete variable domain reads DTGVSQNPRHKITKRGQNVTFRCDPISEHNRLYWYRQTLGQGPEFLTYFQNEAQLEKSRLLSDRFSAERPKGSFSTLEIQRTEQGDSAMYLCASSGVLREQYFGPGTRLTVT.

The chain recombines TRBV10-3 with TRBJ2-1; 9 bases are shared with TRBD2. Trimming cost V 1 base and J 10 bases; bases outside gene matches: 8. Germline CDR1 ENHRY, CDR2 SYGVKD. This CDR3 comprises 15 residues. The CDR3 reads CAISEYLTSGSEQFF. As DNA, the CDR3 is TGTGCCATCAGTGAGTATTTAACTAGCGGGTCGGAGCAGTTCTTC.

The rearrangement links TRBV7-9 to TRBJ1-6, with 7 bases lining up with TRBD1. Germline trimming cut 5 bases from V and 7 bases from J; bases unmatched to any gene: 5. Germline V gene lookup returns CDR1 SEHNR and CDR2 FQNEAQ (reference sequence). This CDR3 has 14 residues. Here the CDR3 DNA reads TGTGCCAGCAGCCCGGGGACAGCCAATTCACCCCTCCACTTT. Translation: CASSPGTANSPLHF. Based on the CDR3 plus reference TRBV7-9 and TRBJ1-6, the full variable domain is DTGVSQNPRHKITKRGQNVTFRCDPISEHNRLYWYRQTLGQGPEFLTYFQNEAQLEKSRLLSDRFSAERPKGSFSTLEIQRTEQGDSAMYLCASSPGTANSPLHFGNGTRLTVT.

The rearrangement joins TRBV29-1 to TRBJ2-2, with 7 bases matching TRBD1. Germline trimming cut 6 bases from V and 0 bases from J; bases unmatched to any gene: 1. CDR3 length: 13 amino acids. In germline, CDR1 is SQVTM, CDR2 ANQGSEA. CDR3 protein: CSVGQTNTGELFF. CDR3 nucleotides: TGCAGCGTGGGACAGACGAACACCGGGGAGCTGTTTTTT.

The chain couples TRBV10-3 to TRBJ2-3, with TRBD2 as a possible D gene (6 bases). This CDR3 region has 12 residues. CDR1 ENHRY and CDR2 SYGVKD come from the germline V gene. The V end was cut by 0 bases, the J end by 11 bases, with 9 bases between. CDR3 protein: CAISESRRGQYF. For the CDR3, the DNA is TGTGCCATCAGTGAGTCGAGGCGGGGGCAGTATTTT.

V and J are TRBV20-1 and TRBJ2-7; 10 bases line up with TRBD2. The CDR3 loop spans 16 amino acids. The germline CDR1 and CDR2 sequences are DFQATT and SNEGSKA (reference sequence). The V gene end was trimmed by 3 bases and the J gene end by 6 bases; junction bases not matched to a gene: 14. The CDR3 DNA sequence: TGCAGTGCTAGTCGAAGTTTAGCGGGGGGCTCGGGCGAGCAGTACTTC. It encodes CSASRSLAGGSGEQYF.